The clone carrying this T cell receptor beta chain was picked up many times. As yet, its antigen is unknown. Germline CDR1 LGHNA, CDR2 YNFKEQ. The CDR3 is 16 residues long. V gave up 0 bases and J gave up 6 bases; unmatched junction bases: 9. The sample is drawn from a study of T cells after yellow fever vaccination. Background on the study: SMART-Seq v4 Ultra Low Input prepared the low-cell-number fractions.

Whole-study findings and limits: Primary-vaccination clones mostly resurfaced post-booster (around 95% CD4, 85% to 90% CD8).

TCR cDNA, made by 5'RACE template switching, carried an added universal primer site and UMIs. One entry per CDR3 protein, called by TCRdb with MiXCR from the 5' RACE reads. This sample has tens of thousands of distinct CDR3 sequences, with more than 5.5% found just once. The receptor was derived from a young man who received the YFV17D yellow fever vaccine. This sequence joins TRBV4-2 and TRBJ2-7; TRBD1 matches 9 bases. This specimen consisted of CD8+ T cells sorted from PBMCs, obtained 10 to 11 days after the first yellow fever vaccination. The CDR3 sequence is CASSQDFKGQGFEQYF. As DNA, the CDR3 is TGTGCCAGCAGCCAAGATTTTAAGGGACAGGGTTTCGAGCAGTACTTC.